This T cell receptor beta chain derives from a study of regulatory T cells in long-lasting Graves disease. Whole-study context: Persistent Graves' disease required over 5 years of antithyroid drugs and positive TSH receptor antibodies. The study's findings and limits: Persistent disease preferred TRBV28, TRBJ1-2 and TRBJ2-5; new disease, TRBV20-1 and TRBJ2-1.

CDR3-region Arm-PCR and iRepertoire HTBI primers produced the TCR beta libraries. In the original analysis: Sequenced samples collectively carried 60 to 75 TRBV and 15 or so TRBJ segments. MiXCR, applied by TCRdb to the multiplex PCR reads, yields one record per CDR3 protein. The V and J calls here are based on TCRdb, not the publication. Counted here are under 350,000 distinct CDR3 sequences, roughly 21% occurring once; the ten biggest clones make up around 50%. This clonotype has ten or more counts. What it binds is unknown. The CDR3 is 15 residues long. V was clipped by 6 bases and J by 1 base; unmatched bases: 5. Time point of the sample: persistent/refractory GD, antithyroid drugs over 5 years with positive TRAb. Construction of the TCR library relied on RNA isolated from PBMCs.

The input for sequencing was peripheral blood mononuclear cells (PBMCs), taken when the disease was refractory, from a patient treated with antithyroid drugs. The receptor was isolated from a female donor with Graves disease. This rearrangement joins TRBV12-3 or TRBV12-4 to TRBJ1-1; TRBD1 matches at 10 bases. CDR3 coding DNA: TGTGCCAGCAGACCCAGGACAGGGGGGAACACTGAAGCTTTCTTT. Translated: CASRPRTGGNTEAFF.